The T cell receptor beta chain described here comes from a study of T cells after yellow fever vaccination. Study conclusions and caveats: On re-exposure, the response was weaker but peaked faster, at day 5 versus 15.

Many counts were recorded for this clonotype. Antigen specificity is unknown. MiXCR was run by TCRdb on the 5' RACE reads, yielding one entry per CDR3 protein. The sample has 150,000 to 200,000 distinct CDR3 sequences; 8% to 13% are singletons. V lost 2 bases, J lost 0 bases, and 7 bases lay in between. The CDR3 totals 14 residues. The chain has TRBV12-3 or TRBV12-4 and TRBJ1-2; D is undetermined. Specimen: CD8+ T cells sorted from PBMCs, collected 15 days after the yellow fever booster vaccination. This sequence was found in a man aged 18 to 35 who received the YFV17D yellow fever vaccine. DNA for the CDR3: TGTGCCAGCAGTTTATTGGTTACTAACTATGGCTACACCTTC. Its protein product is CASSLLVTNYGYTF.